This section outlines one TCR beta chain sequence together with its context. Its antigen is undetermined. V dropped 6 bases and J dropped 2 bases, with 16 bases sitting between them. The CDR3 totals 15 residues. Germline loops: CDR1 ENHRY, CDR2 SYGVKD. The data were obtained in a study of blood T cells in healthy people across ages. Study summary: For every two T cells, template switching captured about one barcoded beta molecule. Regarding the study as a whole: Those diversity estimates obtained from one million T cells were thought to be underestimates.

Together with a sample-barcoded 5' primer, a J-beta primer mix was included in a second PCR lasting 7 to 11 cycles. Each cDNA was tagged by a template-switch adaptor containing 12 random nucleotides. TCRdb re-analysed the 5' RACE reads in MiXCR, keeping a single row per CDR3 protein. Of about 1,500,000 distinct CDR3 sequences in the sample, approximately 38% were seen once. Each of the donors had about 9.9 milliliters of peripheral blood drawn into EDTA-treated Vacutainer tubes. The chain is built from TRBV10-3 and TRBJ2-5; D might be TRBD1 or TRBD2, each matching 6 bases. The source is a woman aged 18-30 years in good health. The sequenced sample consisted of blood. Here the CDR3 reads CAISGTTGRQETQYF. CDR3 DNA sequence: TGTGCCATCAGCGGGACCACAGGGAGGCAAGAGACCCAGTACTTC.